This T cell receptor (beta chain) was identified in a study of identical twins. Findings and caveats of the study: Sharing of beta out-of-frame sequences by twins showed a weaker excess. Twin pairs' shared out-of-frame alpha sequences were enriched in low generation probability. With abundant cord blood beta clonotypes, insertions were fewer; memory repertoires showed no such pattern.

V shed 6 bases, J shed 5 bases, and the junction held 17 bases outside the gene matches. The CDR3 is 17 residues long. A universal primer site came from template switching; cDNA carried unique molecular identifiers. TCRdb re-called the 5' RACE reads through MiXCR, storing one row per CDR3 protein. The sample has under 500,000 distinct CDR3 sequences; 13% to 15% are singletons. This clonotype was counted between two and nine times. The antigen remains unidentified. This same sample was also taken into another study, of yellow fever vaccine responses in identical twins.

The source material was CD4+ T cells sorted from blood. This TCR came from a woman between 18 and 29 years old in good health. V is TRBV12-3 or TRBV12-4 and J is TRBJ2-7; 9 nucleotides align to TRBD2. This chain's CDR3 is CASSSFPKFSGGNEQYF. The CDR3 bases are TGTGCCAGCAGCTCTTTTCCTAAATTTAGCGGGGGCAACGAGCAGTACTTC.